This T cell receptor beta chain was recovered during a study of regulatory T cells in long-lasting Graves disease. This clonotype was seen repeatedly, ten times or more. Building of the TCR beta libraries involved iRepertoire HTBI primers and Arm-PCR of CDR3 regions. TCRdb re-derived calls from the multiplex PCR reads in MiXCR, one entry per CDR3 protein. The sample has 400,000 to 500,000 distinct CDR3 sequences; under 15% are singletons. Trimming shortened V by 1 base and J by 7 bases, and 10 bases separated the two germline ends. The CDR3 has 13 residues. In germline, CDR1 is SGHNT, CDR2 YENEEA. Time point denoted: newly diagnosed GD, antithyroid drugs for less than 3 months. RNA from PBMCs was the source of the TCR library. In addition, the sample was reused for a study of T cells in Graves' hyperthyroidism and ophthalmopathy. That work states: Those with hyperthyroidism were 18 to 65 years old, newly diagnosed, and ill for under 2 months.

This TCR was recovered from a woman in her thirties with Graves disease. The chain links TRBV11-3 to TRBJ1-1; D unresolved. The input for sequencing was peripheral blood mononuclear cells (PBMCs), taken at new diagnosis, from a patient treated with antithyroid drugs. CDR3: CASSLGPGGEAFF. The CDR3 coding sequence is TGTGCCAGCAGCTTAGGGCCGGGCGGTGAAGCTTTCTTT.